One and the same sample provided the 17 T cell receptor beta chains below, sequenced in a study of blood T cell repertoires in COVID-19. Only in-frame clones appear in the TCRdb table, and some are missing; sequencing was by immunoSEQ multiplex PCR. There are fewer than 250,000 clones in the sample; approximately 85% occur only once, and 9.1% lies in the top ten. The sample was PBMCs or T cells enriched from blood (not recorded which). These receptors were collected from a woman between 50 and 59 years old with acute COVID-19.

The rearrangement links TRBV30 to TRBJ1-4; 7 bases are shared with TRBD1. V shed 1 base and J 8 bases; nucleotides not matched to a gene: 10. The CDR3 has 15 amino acids. Germline-derived CDR1 and CDR2 are GTSNPN and SVGIG (reference sequence). The CDR3 DNA reads TGTGCCTGGAGTGAAGGGACAGCGGCCTGGGAAAAACTGTTTTTT. Protein: CAWSEGTAAWEKLFF.

The chain uses TRBV18 and TRBJ2-1; D remains ambiguous. CDR1 is KGHSH and CDR2 is LQKENI in the germline V gene. The CDR3 covers 14 residues. V was trimmed by 0 bases and J by 8 bases, leaving 11 bases between them. CDR3 coding DNA: TGTGCCAGCTCACCACCAACGCTTACGGATGAGCAGTTCTTC. It is translated as CASSPPTLTDEQFF.

This rearrangement joins TRBV5-1 to TRBJ1-4; 11 bases agree with TRBD1. The CDR3 runs to 16 residues. Germline loops: CDR1 SGHRS, CDR2 YFSETQ. J was trimmed by 6 bases and V by 3 bases; bases with no gene match: 7. The CDR3 bases are TGCGCCAGCAGCTCGGGACAGGGGGTTGTTGATGAAAAACTGTTTTTT. Translated: CASSSGQGVVDEKLFF.

The rearrangement links TRBV7-9 to TRBJ1-5; D uncertain. The V and J ends lost 6 bases and 7 bases respectively, with 7 bases between them. The CDR3 is 11 amino acids. From germline, CDR1 is SEHNR and CDR2 FQNEAQ (reference sequence). CDR3 DNA sequence: TGTGCCAGCAGGGTCAGACAGCCCCAGCATTTT. It encodes CASRVRQPQHF.

This sequence joins TRBV3-1 (or the pseudogene TRBV3-2) and TRBJ2-7; 7 bases are shared with TRBD1. The CDR3 loop spans 15 amino acids. The junction had 4 bases not matched to a gene; V was cut back by 2 bases and J by 0 bases. Looked up from germline, CDR1 is LGHDT and CDR2 is YNNKEL (reference sequence). The CDR3 region is CASSQTDRYSYEQYF. The CDR3 region has the DNA TGTGCCAGCAGCCAAACGGACAGGTACTCCTACGAGCAGTACTTC.

This sequence joins TRBV7-2 and TRBJ2-1, with a tentative D call TRBD2 (6 bases). This CDR3 spans 12 amino acids. Germline V gene data show CDR1 as SGHTA and CDR2 as FQGNSA. V was trimmed by 7 bases and J by 16 bases, leaving 20 bases between them. Written as DNA, the CDR3 is TGTGCCAGCAACAGCGGGCCCACTCAAAATTTCTTC. Translated, it gives CASNSGPTQNFF.

CDR3 protein: CASSEALSLAGGETQYF. The CDR3 DNA reads as TGTGCCAGCAGTGAAGCGCTCTCCCTAGCGGGGGGAGAGACCCAGTACTTC. V and J are TRBV6-1 and TRBJ2-5; 11 bases line up with TRBD2. The length of the CDR3 is 17 residues. V lost 0 bases, J lost 4 bases, and 7 bases stayed unmatched. Germline V gives CDR1 MNHNS, CDR2 SASEGT.

The V and J genes are TRBV10-3 and TRBJ1-1; 11 bases fit TRBD1. V lost 6 bases to trimming and J lost 1 base; unmatched junction nucleotides: 4. Germline loops: CDR1 ENHRY, CDR2 SYGVKD. The CDR3 runs to 15 residues. CDR3 sequence: CAIRAGQGANTEAFF. The CDR3 region has the DNA TGTGCCATCAGGGCAGGACAGGGGGCGAACACTGAAGCTTTCTTT.

The rearrangement links TRBV6-2 or TRBV6-3 to TRBJ2-7, with 8 bases identical to TRBD2. The CDR3 is 15 residues long. Trimming removed 4 bases from V and 0 bases from J; junction bases left unmatched: 5. Germline lookup yields CDR1 MNHEY and CDR2 SVGEGT. The CDR3 loop is CASSSPAGGSYEQYF. DNA of the CDR3: TGTGCCAGCAGTTCCCCCGCGGGGGGCTCCTACGAGCAGTACTTC.

The V and J genes are TRBV10-3 and TRBJ1-2; tentatively, D is TRBD1 (5 bases). The CDR3 runs 12 residues. CDR1 is ENHRY, CDR2 SYGVKD, per germline. The germline V and J ends were trimmed by 3 bases and 7 bases, with 9 bases remaining between them. The CDR3 here is CAISDVGGGYTF. DNA of the CDR3: TGTGCCATCAGTGACGTGGGGGGTGGCTACACCTTC.

The chain uses TRBV7-9 and TRBJ2-3; D remains unclear. Germline V gene data show CDR1 as SEHNR and CDR2 as FQNEAQ (reference sequence). The V end was cut by 2 bases, the J end by 0 bases, with 12 bases between. This CDR3 is built from 16 residues. CDR3 sequence: CASSLFLQASTDTQYF. CDR3 sequence (DNA): TGTGCCAGCAGCTTATTCTTGCAGGCCAGCACAGATACGCAGTATTTT.

The chain links TRBV6-1 to TRBJ1-5; TRBD1 aligns across 8 bases. V lost 11 bases to trimming and J lost 6 bases; unmatched junction nucleotides: 12. Germline V gene sequence: CDR1 MNHNS, CDR2 SASEGT. The CDR3 sequence is 14 residues long. CDR3 nucleotide sequence: TGTGCCGTTCAGGGGGCCGGTGAAGTTCAGCCCCAGCATTTT. It encodes CAVQGAGEVQPQHF.

The V and J genes are TRBV18 and TRBJ1-3; D uncertain. Germline V lookup: CDR1 KGHSH, CDR2 LQKENI. V was pared by 3 bases and J by 2 bases, with 14 bases between. CDR3 length: 16 residues. This CDR3 is CASSPPSRVAGNTIYF. The DNA of the CDR3 is TGTGCCAGCTCACCCCCTAGTCGAGTTGCTGGAAACACCATATATTTT.

The chain is built from TRBV30 and TRBJ1-4; D remains ambiguous. Trimming stripped 2 bases from V and 5 bases from J, with 6 bases between. The CDR3 has 12 amino acids. CDR1 GTSNPN and CDR2 SVGIG come from the germline V gene (reference sequence). The CDR3 here is CAWSLQNEKLFF. CDR3 DNA sequence: TGTGCCTGGAGTTTGCAGAATGAAAAACTGTTTTTT.

This clone was counted only a few times. The J gene is TRBJ1-5, the V gene TRBV6-5, with D perhaps TRBD1 (5 bases). Germline CDR1 is MNHEY and CDR2 is SVGAGI. CDR3 length: 13 residues. Trimming removed 10 bases from V and 6 bases from J, with 16 bases in between. For the CDR3, the DNA is TGTGCCATCGGGGGGGGTCCTGGTCAGCCCCAGCATTTT. Amino acid sequence: CAIGGGPGQPQHF.

This rearrangement joins TRBV7-2 to TRBJ2-3; 12 nucleotides match TRBD2. CDR1 and CDR2 from the germline V gene are SGHTA and FQGNSA. The CDR3 length is 16 residues. V lost 5 bases and J lost 6; bases outside the gene matches: 9. The DNA for the CDR3 is TGTGCCAGCAGCCTCTCTCTAGCGGGGGGGCAGGATACGCAGTATTTT. It is translated as CASSLSLAGGQDTQYF.

The gene calls are TRBV4-1 and TRBJ2-5, with TRBD2 matching 10 bases. V lost 3 bases to trimming and J lost 3 bases; unmatched junction nucleotides: 7. The germline V gene encodes CDR1 MGHRA and CDR2 YSYEKL. The CDR3 sequence is 16 residues long. The CDR3 spells CASSQGPGLAEETQYF. The CDR3 nucleotides read TGCGCCAGCAGCCAGGGCCCCGGACTAGCGGAAGAGACCCAGTACTTC.